This TCR beta chain was identified in a study of technical replicates of blood from a few donors (dated by TCRdb to 2015 to 2018). Remarks on this clone: The antigen it recognizes is unknown. No base-level quality is on record; no much larger clone is a single base apart.

Per the germline V gene (reference sequence), LNHDA is the CDR1 and SQIVND is the CDR2. The CDR3 contains 14 residues, cysteine and phenylalanine counted. The retained sequence is limited to the CDR3, 42 bases, with the frame set at the first base. Trimming costs V 1 base and J 4 bases, and their ends lie 11 bases apart. Libraries were built with the immunoSEQ multiplex PCR assay. TCRdb's version of the immuneACCESS table is confined to in-frame rearrangements and falls short of the full clone set. An unresolved V gene accounts for under half of the shortfall where checked; the remainder is of unknown origin. The sample records over 65,000 clones, more than 95% of which are singletons. The biggest ten clones account for about 0.16% of the sample.

The rearrangement joined TRBV19 to TRBJ2-7; matching of 5 bases hints at TRBD2 as the D gene. Source material: T cells isolated from PBMCs. The receptor's source is a human donor in good health. The base sequence is TGTGCCAGTAGTATAGGAGGGTATGGTTACGAGCAGTACTTC. It specifies CASSIGGYGYEQYF.